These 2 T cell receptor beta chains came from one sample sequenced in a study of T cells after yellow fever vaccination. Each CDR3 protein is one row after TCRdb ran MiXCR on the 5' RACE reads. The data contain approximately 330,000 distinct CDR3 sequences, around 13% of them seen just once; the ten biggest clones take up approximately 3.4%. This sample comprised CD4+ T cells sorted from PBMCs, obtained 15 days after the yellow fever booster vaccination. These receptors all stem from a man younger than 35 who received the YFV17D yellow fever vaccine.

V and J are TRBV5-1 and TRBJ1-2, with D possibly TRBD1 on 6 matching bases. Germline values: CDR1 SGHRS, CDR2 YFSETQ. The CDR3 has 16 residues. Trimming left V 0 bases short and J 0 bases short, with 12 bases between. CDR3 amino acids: CASSLEGGVSNYGYTF. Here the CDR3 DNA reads TGCGCCAGCAGCTTGGAGGGGGGGGTGTCTAACTATGGCTACACCTTC.

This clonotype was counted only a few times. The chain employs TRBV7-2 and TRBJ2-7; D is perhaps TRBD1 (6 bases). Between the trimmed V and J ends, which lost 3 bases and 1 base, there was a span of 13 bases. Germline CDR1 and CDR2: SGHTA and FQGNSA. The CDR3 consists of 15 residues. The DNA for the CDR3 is TGTGCCAGCAGCTTCAGACAGGTTGGATCCTACGAGCAGTACTTC. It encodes CASSFRQVGSYEQYF.